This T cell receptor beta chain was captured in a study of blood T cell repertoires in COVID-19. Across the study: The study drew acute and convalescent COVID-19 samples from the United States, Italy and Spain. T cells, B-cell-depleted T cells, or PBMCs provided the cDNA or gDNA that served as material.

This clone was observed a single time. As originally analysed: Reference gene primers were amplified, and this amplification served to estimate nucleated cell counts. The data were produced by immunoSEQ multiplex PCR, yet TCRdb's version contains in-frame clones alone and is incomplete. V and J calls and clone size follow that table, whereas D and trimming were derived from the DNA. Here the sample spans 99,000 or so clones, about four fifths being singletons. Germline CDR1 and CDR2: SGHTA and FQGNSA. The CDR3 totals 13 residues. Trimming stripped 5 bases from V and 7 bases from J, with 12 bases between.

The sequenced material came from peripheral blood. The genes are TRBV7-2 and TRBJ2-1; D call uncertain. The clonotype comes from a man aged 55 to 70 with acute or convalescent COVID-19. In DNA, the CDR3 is TGTGCCAGCAGCCCACCTTCGGTAAATGAGCAGTTCTTC. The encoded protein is CASSPPSVNEQFF.